Below, one T cell receptor (beta chain) is given with its context. Its specificity is not known. CDR1 is GTSNPN and CDR2 is SVGIG in the germline V gene (reference sequence). The junction had 5 bases not matched to a gene; V was cut back by 2 bases and J by 7 bases. This CDR3 has 13 residues. This sample stems from a study of cytomegalovirus exposure and HLA in healthy donors. Broader study findings: One variant, a missense change in DCLRE1C, was linked in a later analysis to TCR beta V- and J-gene trimming. The likely origin of a cluster of highly shared sequence variants was a sequencing artifact.

It was with 60 Vbeta and 13 Jbeta primers that the PCR ran. TCRdb's table, derived via immunoSEQ multiplex PCR, lists solely in-frame clones and lacks some. The sample includes fewer than 250,000 clones, about four fifths of them seen just once. This clonotype was sampled from a woman in her forties or fifties in good health and CMV-seropositive. The V and J genes are TRBV30 and TRBJ1-5; 7 bases fit TRBD1. The sequenced sample was PBMCs. The CDR3 DNA reads as TGTGCCTGGAGTCGACAGGGATACCAGCCCCAGCATTTT. Its translation: CAWSRQGYQPQHF.